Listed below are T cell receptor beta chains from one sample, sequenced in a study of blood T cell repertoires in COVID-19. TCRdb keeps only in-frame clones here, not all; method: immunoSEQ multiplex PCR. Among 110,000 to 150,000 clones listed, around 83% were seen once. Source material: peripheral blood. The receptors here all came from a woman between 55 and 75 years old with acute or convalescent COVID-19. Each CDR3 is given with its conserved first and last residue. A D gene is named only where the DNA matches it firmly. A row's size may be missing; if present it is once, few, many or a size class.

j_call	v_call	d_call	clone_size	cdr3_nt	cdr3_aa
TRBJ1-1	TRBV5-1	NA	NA	TGCGCCAGCAGCTTGGACAACATGAACACTGAAGCTTTCTTT	CASSLDNMNTEAFF
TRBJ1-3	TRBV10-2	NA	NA	TGCGCCAGCAGTGTAAACCGACTCTCTGGAAACACCATATATTTT	CASSVNRLSGNTIYF
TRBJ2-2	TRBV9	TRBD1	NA	TGTGCCAGCAGCTCAAACTTGGACAGGACAACGAACACCGGGGAGCTGTTTTTT	CASSSNLDRTTNTGELFF
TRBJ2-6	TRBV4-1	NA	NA	TGCGCCAGCATAGGGGCGGGGAGACCCTCTGGGGCCAACGTCCTGACTTTC	CASIGAGRPSGANVLTF
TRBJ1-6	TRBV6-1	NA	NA	TGTGCCAGCAGCACGTACTCCGTGGCACCCCTCCACTTT	CASSTYSVAPLHF
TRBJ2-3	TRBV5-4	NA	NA	TGTGCCAGCAGGAATGCCCTCCTACGCACAGATACGCAGTATTTT	CASRNALLRTDTQYF
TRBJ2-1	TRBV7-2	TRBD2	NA	TGTGCCAGCAGCTTAAAGTCAGGACTAGCGGGGGGGTACAATGAGCAGTTCTTC	CASSLKSGLAGGYNEQFF
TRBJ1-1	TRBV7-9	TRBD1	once	TGTGCCAGCAGGGATGCCAGGGGGACCTACACTGAAGCTTTCTTT	CASRDARGTYTEAFF
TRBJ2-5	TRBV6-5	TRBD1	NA	TGTGCCAGCAGCCATAGGACAGGGGGTTTGGAGACCCAGTACTTC	CASSHRTGGLETQYF
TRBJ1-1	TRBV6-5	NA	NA	TGTGCCAGCAGACGGTTGAGGAGCACTGAAGCTTTCTTT	CASRRLRSTEAFF
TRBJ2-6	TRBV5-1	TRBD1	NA	TGCGCCAGCAGCTTGGAGGGACAGCCTGGGGCCAACGTCCTGACTTTC	CASSLEGQPGANVLTF
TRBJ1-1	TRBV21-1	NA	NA	TGTGCCAGCACCGCTCCTACTGGGACTACGATAGGTCGGGCTGAAGCTTTCTTT	CASTAPTGTTIGRAEAFF
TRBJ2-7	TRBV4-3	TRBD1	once	TGCGCCAGCAGCCACGGCGCTGGGACAGGGGATCGCTACGAGCAGTACTTC	CASSHGAGTGDRYEQYF
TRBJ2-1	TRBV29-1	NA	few	TGCAGCGTTGCGACCCTCGACAAGCAGTTCTTC	CSVATLDKQFF
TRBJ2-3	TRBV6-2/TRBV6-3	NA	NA	TGTGCCAGCAGTTATACCGAAATTCGCGGGGGCCGCCCAGATACGCAGTATTTT	CASSYTEIRGGRPDTQYF
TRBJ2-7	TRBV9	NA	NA	TGTGCCAGCAGCGTAGATCCAGCCCGAGGTACCTACGAGCAGTACTTC	CASSVDPARGTYEQYF
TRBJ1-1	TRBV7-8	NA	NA	TGTGCCAGCAGCTTAGTTCCATTGACAGGTCCAAACACTGAAGCTTTCTTT	CASSLVPLTGPNTEAFF
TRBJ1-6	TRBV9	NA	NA	TGTGCCAGCAGCACAGGGAGCTCCTATAATTCACCCCTCCACTTT	CASSTGSSYNSPLHF
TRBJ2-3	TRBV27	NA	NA	TGTGCCAGCAGCCCCCAGGGGCTTTACACAGATACGCAGTATTTT	CASSPQGLYTDTQYF
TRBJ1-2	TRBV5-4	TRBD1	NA	TGTGCCAGCAGGGGGACAGGGGGAGGATTAGCTAACTATGGCTACACCTTC	CASRGTGGGLANYGYTF
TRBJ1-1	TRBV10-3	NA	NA	TGTGCCACCCTACAGGGTGCCACGAACACTGAAGCTTTCTTT	CATLQGATNTEAFF
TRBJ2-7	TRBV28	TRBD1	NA	TGTGCCAGCAGTCGACAGGGGGTTGCTTACGAGCAGTACTTC	CASSRQGVAYEQYF
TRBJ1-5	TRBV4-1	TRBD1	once	TGCGCCAGCAGCTATGGGGACAGGGGAAATCAGCCCCAGCATTTT	CASSYGDRGNQPQHF
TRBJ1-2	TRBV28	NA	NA	TGTGCCAGCAGTTTCCTAGGGGCAGGCTACACCTTC	CASSFLGAGYTF
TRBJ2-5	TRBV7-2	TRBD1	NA	TGTGCCAGCAGCTTACAGGGCACACAGGGGGAGACCCAGTACTTC	CASSLQGTQGETQYF
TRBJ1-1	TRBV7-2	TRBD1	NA	TGTGCCAGCAGCCAACAAACAGGGGGCGACGCTGAAGCTTTCTTT	CASSQQTGGDAEAFF
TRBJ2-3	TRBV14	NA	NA	TGTGCCAGCAGCCAAGTCGTCGGGACACCCGCCACAGATACGCAGTATTTT	CASSQVVGTPATDTQYF
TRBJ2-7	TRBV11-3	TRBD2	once	TGTGCCAGCAGCTTTAGCGGGGGATCCTACGAGCAGTACTTC	CASSFSGGSYEQYF
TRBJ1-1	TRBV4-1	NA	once	TGCGCCAGCAGCCAAGAACTGGGGGGTGGCACTGAAGCTTTCTTT	CASSQELGGGTEAFF
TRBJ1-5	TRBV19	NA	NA	TGTGCCAGTAGTATTCCCCCATCGAGGGATCAGCCCCAGCATTTT	CASSIPPSRDQPQHF
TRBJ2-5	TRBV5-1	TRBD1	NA	TGCGCCAGCAGCTTACAGGGGTACGAGACCCAGTACTTC	CASSLQGYETQYF
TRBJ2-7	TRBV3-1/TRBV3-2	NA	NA	TGTGCCAGCAGCCACAGCTCCTACGAGCAGTACTTC	CASSHSSYEQYF
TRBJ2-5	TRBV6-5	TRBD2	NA	TGTGCCAGCGCAGGTGGGGGGGTTGAGACCCAGTACTTC	CASAGGGVETQYF
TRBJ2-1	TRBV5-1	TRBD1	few	TGCGCCAGCAGCCTCCGGACAGGGTCCTACAATGAGCAGTTCTTC	CASSLRTGSYNEQFF
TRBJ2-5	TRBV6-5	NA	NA	TGTGCCAGCAGTTACTGGCGGGGGCTTTCCGAGACCCAGTACTTC	CASSYWRGLSETQYF
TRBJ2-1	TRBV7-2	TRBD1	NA	TGTGCCAGCAGCTGGCGTGGCAGGGGGCACAATGAGCAGTTCTTC	CASSWRGRGHNEQFF
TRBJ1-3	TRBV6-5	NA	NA	TGTGCCAGCAGGCAACAGGCTCGTACTGGAAACACCATATATTTT	CASRQQARTGNTIYF
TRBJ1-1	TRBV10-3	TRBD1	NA	TGTGCCATCAGACCGGACAGGGGTCGGGACACTGAAGCTTTCTTT	CAIRPDRGRDTEAFF
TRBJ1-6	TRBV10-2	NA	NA	TGCGCCAGCAGCCGGGTTGCTAATTCACCCCTCCACTTT	CASSRVANSPLHF
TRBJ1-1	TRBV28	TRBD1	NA	TGTGCCAGCACCTCTTACCGGACAGGGGGGACTGAAGCTTTCTTT	CASTSYRTGGTEAFF
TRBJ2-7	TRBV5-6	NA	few	TGTGCCAGCAGCCGAGGGGGAGAGCCCTACGAGCAGTACTTC	CASSRGGEPYEQYF
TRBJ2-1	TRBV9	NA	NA	TGTGCCAGCAGCGTAGTGGCCAGGGTATCCTCGAACAATGAGCAGTTCTTC	CASSVVARVSSNNEQFF
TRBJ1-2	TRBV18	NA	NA	TGTGCCAGCTCACCACAAGGAACAGGGAACTATGGCTACACCTTC	CASSPQGTGNYGYTF
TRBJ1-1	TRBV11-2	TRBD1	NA	TGTGCCAGCGAGGGGACAGGGTTGAACACTGAAGCTTTCTTT	CASEGTGLNTEAFF
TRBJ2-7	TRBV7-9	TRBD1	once	TGTGCCAGCAGCTTATCCCCCGGGACAGGGGGCAGCGAGCAGTACTTC	CASSLSPGTGGSEQYF
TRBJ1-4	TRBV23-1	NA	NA	TGCGCCAGCAGTCAGGACGGTGGGGGGGCAACTAATGAAAAACTGTTTTTT	CASSQDGGGATNEKLFF
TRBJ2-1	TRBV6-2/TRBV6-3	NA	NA	TGTGCCAGCAGTTACTCGAGGGGGGGGAGCTCCTACAATGAGCAGTTCTTC	CASSYSRGGSSYNEQFF
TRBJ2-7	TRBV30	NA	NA	TGTGCCTGGAGTGTCGGGCGGCAGGGGTACGAGCAGTACTTC	CAWSVGRQGYEQYF
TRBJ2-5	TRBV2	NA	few	TGTGCCAGTGGGGACTCCCTCGAAGAGACCCAGTACTTC	CASGDSLEETQYF
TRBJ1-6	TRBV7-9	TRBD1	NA	TGTGCCAGCAGCGCCAGCCCCGGGACAGGTGATAATTCACCCCTCCACTTT	CASSASPGTGDNSPLHF
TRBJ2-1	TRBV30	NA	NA	TGTGCCTGGGCCCCCGGATGGACAGCGAGCTCCTACAATGAGCAGTTCTTC	CAWAPGWTASSYNEQFF
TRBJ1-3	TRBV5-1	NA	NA	TGCGCCAGCAGCTTGGTCGGGGTCTCTGGAAACACCATATATTTT	CASSLVGVSGNTIYF
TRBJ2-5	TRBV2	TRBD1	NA	TGTGCCAGCAGTGACCGGGACAGGGGGAAGGAGACCCAGTACTTC	CASSDRDRGKETQYF